The 21 T cell receptor beta chains below were found in one sample sequenced in a study of blood T cell repertoires in COVID-19 (dated by TCRdb to 2020 to 2022). The library was generated by the immunoSEQ multiplex PCR assay. TCRdb retrieved this table from immuneACCESS and kept in-frame rearrangements only. Not all clones are present; in checked studies, unresolved V genes account for under half, and no reason is known for the remainder. The sample table holds fewer than 250,000 clones, of which 88% were seen once. About 1.8% of the sample is in the top ten clones. The specimen was peripheral blood. Receptors were obtained from a man in his 70s with acute or convalescent COVID-19.

The V and J genes are TRBV11-1 and TRBJ2-2; 10 bases are shared with TRBD2. CDR3 size: 13 residues. With V trimmed by 7 bases and J by 8 bases, 4 bases remained unmatched. Germline V gene sequence: CDR1 SGHAT, CDR2 FQDESV (reference sequence). In nucleotides, the CDR3 is TGTGCCAGCACTAGCGGGAGTAGAGGGGAGCTGTTTTTT. Amino acids: CASTSGSRGELFF.

This clone was detected only a few times. This sequence joins TRBV4-1 and TRBJ2-3, with TRBD2 matching over 12 bases. CDR3 length: 20 residues. Germline V gene sequence: CDR1 MGHRA, CDR2 YSYEKL. V was pared by 1 base and J by 7 bases, with 18 bases of the junction left unmatched. The CDR3 region has the DNA TGCGCCAGCAGCCAAGGTTTGGCTAGCGGGAGGGTATGGTCCTCAAATACGCAGTATTTT. The encoded protein is CASSQGLASGRVWSSNTQYF.

The chain couples TRBV5-4 to TRBJ2-2; possibly TRBD1 for D (5 bases). The CDR3 consists of 13 residues. Trimming stripped 3 bases from V and 4 bases from J, with 7 bases between. CDR1 SGHNT and CDR2 YYREEE come from the germline V gene (reference sequence). CDR3 amino acids: CASSYDSTGELFF. The CDR3 bases are TGTGCCAGCAGCTACGACAGCACCGGGGAGCTGTTTTTT.

CDR3 region: CASSPGASNQPQHF. CDR3 DNA: TGTGCCAGCAGTCCAGGGGCGAGCAATCAGCCCCAGCATTTT. The rearrangement joins TRBV7-9 to TRBJ1-5, with D perhaps matching TRBD1 (6 bases). The CDR3 extends over 14 amino acids. Germline CDR1 reads SEHNR; CDR2 reads FQNEAQ (reference sequence). V lost 6 bases, J lost 1 base, and 10 bases lay in between.

J is TRBJ2-2 and V is TRBV4-2; D is undetermined. Trimming shortened V by 4 bases and J by 2 bases, and 11 bases separated the two germline ends. CDR1 and CDR2 (germline): LGHNA, YNFKEQ. The CDR3 runs to 15 residues. The CDR3 bases are TGTGCCAGCAGCCCCAGCCTAGATAACACCGGGGAGCTGTTTTTT. As protein: CASSPSLDNTGELFF.

This clone occurred a few times. Written as DNA, the CDR3 is TGTGCCAGCAGTTTCGCGGGGAGTCCGAACACCGGGGAGCTGTTTTTT. This encodes CASSFAGSPNTGELFF. The chain is built from TRBV6-2 or TRBV6-3 and TRBJ2-2; D might be TRBD2 (6 bases). The CDR3 extends over 16 amino acids. CDR1 and CDR2 from the germline V gene are MNHEY and SVGEGT. Deletions cut 4 bases from V and 0 bases from J, with 12 bases between.

This clone was detected once. The chain joins TRBV20-1 to TRBJ2-1; maybe TRBD1 (5 bases). V was clipped by 6 bases and J by 9 bases, with 9 bases between them. CDR3 length equals 10 residues. Looked up from germline, CDR1 is DFQATT and CDR2 is SNEGSKA (reference sequence). In nucleotides, the CDR3 is TGCAGTGCCCTAGACAGTGAGCAGTTCTTC. This sequence encodes CSALDSEQFF.

The chain carries TRBV19 and TRBJ1-1; no clear D gene. V was clipped by 3 bases and J by 4 bases, with 18 bases between them. The CDR3 is 16 amino acids. Germline V gene data show CDR1 as LNHDA and CDR2 as SQIVND (reference sequence). CDR3 loop: CASSIRSGGGSTEAFF. The CDR3, as DNA: TGTGCCAGTAGTATTCGATCCGGTGGAGGTAGCACTGAAGCTTTCTTT.

This chain links TRBV3-1 (or the pseudogene TRBV3-2) with TRBJ1-4, with D maybe TRBD1 (6 bases). The CDR3 runs to 14 residues. V dropped 4 bases and J dropped 6 bases, with 12 bases sitting between them. From germline, CDR1 is LGHDT and CDR2 YNNKEL (reference sequence). CDR3 in DNA: TGTGCCAGCAGCCCGCAGGGGTATGATGAAAAACTGTTTTTT. Its translation: CASSPQGYDEKLFF.

V usage is TRBV30 and J usage is TRBJ1-2; weak D call: TRBD1 (5 bases). CDR1 is GTSNPN and CDR2 is SVGIG in the germline V gene (reference sequence). With 5 bases removed from V and 13 bases from J, the gap between germline ends came to 14 bases. This CDR3 has 10 residues. The CDR3 nucleotides read TGTGCCTGGGGTCCCCCGGGGGTCACCTTC. Protein sequence: CAWGPPGVTF.

V is TRBV19 and J is TRBJ1-1, with D possibly TRBD1 on 6 matching bases. V lost 1 base to trimming and J lost 7 bases, with 19 bases between them. The CDR3 consists of 16 residues. CDR1 and CDR2 from the germline V gene are LNHDA and SQIVND (reference sequence). The CDR3 protein is CASSIGRGTGIGEAFF. CDR3 sequence (DNA): TGTGCCAGTAGTATAGGGAGAGGAACAGGGATCGGTGAAGCTTTCTTT.

V usage is TRBV7-2 and J usage is TRBJ2-5; D is perhaps TRBD2 (6 bases). This CDR3 is 14 amino acids long. Germline CDR1 SGHTA, CDR2 FQGNSA. Trimming took off 2 bases at V and 5 bases at J, with 12 bases between the two ends. CDR3 loop: CASSLRGRAETQYF. CDR3 DNA: TGTGCCAGCAGCTTACGGGGGAGAGCGGAGACCCAGTACTTC.

This clone has a single count. The V call is TRBV7-3, the J call TRBJ2-1, with 7 bases aligning to TRBD1. The germline V gene has CDR1 SGHTA and CDR2 FQGTGA. J gave up 2 bases and V 3 bases, and 7 bases lay outside the gene matches. The CDR3 extends over 16 amino acids. The CDR3 loop is CASSFDRVKAYNEQFF. CDR3 nucleotide sequence: TGTGCCAGCAGCTTTGACAGGGTGAAAGCCTACAATGAGCAGTTCTTC. Supplemented by reference TRBV7-3 and TRBJ2-1, the full variable domain reads GAGVSQTPSNKVTEKGKYVELRCDPISGHTALYWYRQSLGQGPEFLIYFQGTGAADDSGLPNDRFFAVRPEGSVSTLKIQRTERGDSAVYLCASSFDRVKAYNEQFFGPGTRLTVL.

As for this clone: Other DNA sequences in this specimen translate into the identical CDR3. The CDR3 reads CASSTDRVGEAFF. CDR3 DNA: TGTGCCAGCAGCACCGACAGGGTCGGAGAAGCTTTCTTT. The chain has TRBV7-2 and TRBJ1-1; TRBD1 matches 7 bases. This CDR3 spans 13 amino acids. From germline, CDR1 is SGHTA and CDR2 FQGNSA. After removal of 5 bases from V and 8 bases from J, the junction contained 8 bases not matched to a gene.

This clone showed up just a few times. The chain combines TRBV5-6 with TRBJ1-4; D is perhaps TRBD1 (5 bases). Germline CDR1 SGHDT, CDR2 YYEEEE. The CDR3 spans 14 residues. V was cut by 4 bases and J by 7 bases, with 14 bases left in between. The CDR3 here is CASSKQTVAEKLFF. The CDR3 region has the DNA TGTGCCAGCAGCAAGCAGACAGTCGCTGAAAAACTGTTTTTT.

The chain links TRBV14 to TRBJ2-6; no reliable D call. This CDR3 is built from 18 residues. Germline V gene sequence: CDR1 SGHDN, CDR2 FVKESK. V lost 0 bases, J lost 0 bases, and 12 bases lay in between. The CDR3 nucleotides are TGTGCCAGCAGCCAAGACCGGAGAGGTTACTCTGGGGCCAACGTCCTGACTTTC. This gives the protein CASSQDRRGYSGANVLTF.

This chain joins TRBV28 and TRBJ1-1; no clear D. This CDR3 spans 13 amino acids. Germline V lookup: CDR1 MDHEN, CDR2 SYDVKM. V was clipped by 5 bases and J by 4 bases, with 11 bases between them. In nucleotides, the CDR3 is TGTGCCAGCAGTCCAAGTCCCGGCACTGAAGCTTTCTTT. As protein: CASSPSPGTEAFF.

The CDR3 coding sequence is TGTGCCAGCAGCCCTGCCGGGACAGGGAGCTATGGCTACACCTTC. It yields the protein CASSPAGTGSYGYTF. This chain joins TRBV7-9 and TRBJ1-2, with 9 bases identical to TRBD1. This CDR3 is built from 15 residues. CDR1 and CDR2 (germline): SEHNR, FQNEAQ (reference sequence). J was trimmed by 4 bases and V by 5 bases; bases with no gene match: 8.

This clone has a handful of counts. This chain joins TRBV6-5 and TRBJ2-3; 7 nucleotides line up with TRBD1. The CDR3 totals 14 residues. Germline V gene lookup returns CDR1 MNHEY and CDR2 SVGAGI. V shed 8 bases and J 1 base; nucleotides not matched to a gene: 6. The CDR3 here is CASHEGAGTDTQYF. In DNA, the CDR3 is TGTGCCAGCCATGAGGGGGCGGGCACAGATACGCAGTATTTT.

The chain joins TRBV29-1 to TRBJ2-3; 13 bases are a match to TRBD2. The CDR3 consists of 19 residues. Looked up from germline, CDR1 is SQVTM and CDR2 is ANQGSEA. J gave up 4 bases and V 2 bases, and 15 bases lay outside the gene matches. CDR3 nucleotides: TGCAGCGTTGAAAGGGGAGGACTAGCGGGAGCGGGTGGGTCAGATACGCAGTATTTT. It codes for CSVERGGLAGAGGSDTQYF.

The chain couples TRBV19 to TRBJ2-3; 7 bases map to TRBD1. J was trimmed by 2 bases and V by 7 bases; bases with no gene match: 6. The germline gives CDR1 LNHDA, CDR2 SQIVND (reference sequence). This CDR3 is built from 14 residues. The CDR3 bases are TGTGCCAGTACCAGGGGACAGTTCACAGATACGCAGTATTTT. It translates to CASTRGQFTDTQYF.